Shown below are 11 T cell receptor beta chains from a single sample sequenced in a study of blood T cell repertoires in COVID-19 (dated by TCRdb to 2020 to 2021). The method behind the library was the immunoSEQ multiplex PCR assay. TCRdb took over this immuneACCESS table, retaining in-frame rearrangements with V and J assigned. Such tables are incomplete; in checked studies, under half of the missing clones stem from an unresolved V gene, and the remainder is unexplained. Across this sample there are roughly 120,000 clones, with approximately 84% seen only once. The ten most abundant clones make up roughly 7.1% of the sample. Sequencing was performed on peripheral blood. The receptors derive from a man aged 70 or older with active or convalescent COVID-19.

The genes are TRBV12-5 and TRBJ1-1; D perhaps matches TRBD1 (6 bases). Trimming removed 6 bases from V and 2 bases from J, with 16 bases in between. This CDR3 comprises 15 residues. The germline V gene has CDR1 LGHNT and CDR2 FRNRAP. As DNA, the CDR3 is TGTGCTAGTGGCCCCGGAGGGGGACTAAACACTGAAGCTTTCTTT. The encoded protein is CASGPGGGLNTEAFF.

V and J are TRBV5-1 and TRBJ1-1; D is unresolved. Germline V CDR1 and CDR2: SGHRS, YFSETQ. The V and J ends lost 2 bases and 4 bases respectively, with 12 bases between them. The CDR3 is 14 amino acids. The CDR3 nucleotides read TGCGCCAGCAGCTTCGGTGGCGAGGGCACTGAAGCTTTCTTT. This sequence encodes CASSFGGEGTEAFF.

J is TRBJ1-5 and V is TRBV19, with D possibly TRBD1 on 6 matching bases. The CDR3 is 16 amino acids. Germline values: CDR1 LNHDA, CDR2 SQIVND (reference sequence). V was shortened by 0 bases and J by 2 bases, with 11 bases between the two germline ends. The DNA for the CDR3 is TGTGCCAGTAGTATAGAAACAGGGCGGGGCAATCAGCCCCAGCATTTT. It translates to CASSIETGRGNQPQHF.

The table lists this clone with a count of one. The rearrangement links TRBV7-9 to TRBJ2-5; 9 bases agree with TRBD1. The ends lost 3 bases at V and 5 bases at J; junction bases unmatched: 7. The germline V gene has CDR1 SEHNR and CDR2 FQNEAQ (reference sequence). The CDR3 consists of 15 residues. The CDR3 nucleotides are TGTGCCAGCAGCTTGGGGACAGGGAGGTTCGAGACCCAGTACTTC. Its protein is CASSLGTGRFETQYF.

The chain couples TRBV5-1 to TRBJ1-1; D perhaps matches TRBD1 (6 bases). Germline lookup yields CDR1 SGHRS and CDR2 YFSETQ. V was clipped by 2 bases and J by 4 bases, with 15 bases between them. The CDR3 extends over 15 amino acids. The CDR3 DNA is TGCGCCAGCAGCTTAGATTCAGGGGCGGGCACTGAAGCTTTCTTT. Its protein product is CASSLDSGAGTEAFF. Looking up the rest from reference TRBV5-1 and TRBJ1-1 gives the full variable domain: KAGVTQTPRYLIKTRGQQVTLSCSPISGHRSVSWYQQTPGQGLQFLFEYFSETQRNKGNFPGRFSGRQFSNSRSEMNVSTLELGDSALYLCASSLDSGAGTEAFFGQGTRLTVV.

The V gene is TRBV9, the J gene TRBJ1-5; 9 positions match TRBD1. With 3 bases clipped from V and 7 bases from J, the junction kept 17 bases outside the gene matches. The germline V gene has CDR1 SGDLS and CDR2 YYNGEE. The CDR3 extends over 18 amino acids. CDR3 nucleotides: TGTGCCAGCAGCGCCGACTCGGGGACAGGGAGTTCGAGGCAGCCCCAGCATTTT. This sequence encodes CASSADSGTGSSRQPQHF.

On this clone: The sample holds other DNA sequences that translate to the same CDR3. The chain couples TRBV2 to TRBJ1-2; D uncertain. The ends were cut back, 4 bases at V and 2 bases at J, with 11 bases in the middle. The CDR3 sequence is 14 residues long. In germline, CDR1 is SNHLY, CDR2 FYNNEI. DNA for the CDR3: TGTGCCAGCAGTGGGAGGACGGAAAACTATGGCTACACCTTC. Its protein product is CASSGRTENYGYTF.

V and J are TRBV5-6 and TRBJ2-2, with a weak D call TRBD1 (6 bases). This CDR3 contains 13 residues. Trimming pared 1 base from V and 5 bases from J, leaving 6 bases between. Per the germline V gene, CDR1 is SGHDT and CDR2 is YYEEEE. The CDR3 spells CASSLTGTGELFF. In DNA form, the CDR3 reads TGTGCCAGCAGCTTGACAGGGACCGGGGAGCTGTTTTTT. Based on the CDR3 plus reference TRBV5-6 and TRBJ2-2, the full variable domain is DAGVTQSPTHLIKTRGQQVTLRCSPKSGHDTVSWYQQALGQGPQFIFQYYEEEERQRGNFPDRFSGHQFPNYSSELNVNALLLGDSALYLCASSLTGTGELFFGEGSRLTVL.

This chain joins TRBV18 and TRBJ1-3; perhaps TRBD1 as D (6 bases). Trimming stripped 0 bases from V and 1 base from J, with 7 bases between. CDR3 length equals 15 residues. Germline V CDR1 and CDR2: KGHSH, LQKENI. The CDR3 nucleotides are TGTGCCAGCTCACCACCAGGACAGTCTGGAAACACCATATATTTT. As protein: CASSPPGQSGNTIYF.

The chain's CDR3 is CASSRISGQVPQETQYF. The CDR3, as DNA: TGTGCCAGCAGCAGGATATCTGGACAGGTCCCCCAAGAGACCCAGTACTTC. The chain is built from TRBV21-1 and TRBJ2-5; TRBD1, the table's D call, lacks a check against the DNA. TRBV21-1 is recorded as a pseudogene. This CDR3 spans 17 amino acids.

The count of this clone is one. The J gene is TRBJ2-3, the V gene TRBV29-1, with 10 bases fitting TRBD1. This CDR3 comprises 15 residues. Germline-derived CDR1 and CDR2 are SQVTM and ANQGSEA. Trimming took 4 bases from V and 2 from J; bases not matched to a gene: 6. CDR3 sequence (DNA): TGCAGCGTTGCCAGGGGGACAGGGGCCACAGATACGCAGTATTTT. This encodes CSVARGTGATDTQYF.